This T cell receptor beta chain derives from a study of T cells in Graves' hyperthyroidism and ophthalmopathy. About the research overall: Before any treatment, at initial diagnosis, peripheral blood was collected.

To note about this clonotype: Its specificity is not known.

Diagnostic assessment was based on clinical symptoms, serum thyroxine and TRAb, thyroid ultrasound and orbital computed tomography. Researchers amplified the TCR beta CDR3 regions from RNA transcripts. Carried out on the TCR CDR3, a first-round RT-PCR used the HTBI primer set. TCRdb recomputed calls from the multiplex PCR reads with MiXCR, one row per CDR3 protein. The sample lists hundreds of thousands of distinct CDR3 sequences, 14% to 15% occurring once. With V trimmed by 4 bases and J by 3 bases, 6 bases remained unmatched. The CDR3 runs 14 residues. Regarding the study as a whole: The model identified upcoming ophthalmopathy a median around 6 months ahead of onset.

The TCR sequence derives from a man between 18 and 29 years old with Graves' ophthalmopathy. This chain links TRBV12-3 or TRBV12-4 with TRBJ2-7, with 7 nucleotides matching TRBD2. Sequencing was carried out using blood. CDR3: CASSSDTGGYEQYF. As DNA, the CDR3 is TGTGCCAGCAGTTCCGACACGGGAGGCTACGAGCAGTACTTC.